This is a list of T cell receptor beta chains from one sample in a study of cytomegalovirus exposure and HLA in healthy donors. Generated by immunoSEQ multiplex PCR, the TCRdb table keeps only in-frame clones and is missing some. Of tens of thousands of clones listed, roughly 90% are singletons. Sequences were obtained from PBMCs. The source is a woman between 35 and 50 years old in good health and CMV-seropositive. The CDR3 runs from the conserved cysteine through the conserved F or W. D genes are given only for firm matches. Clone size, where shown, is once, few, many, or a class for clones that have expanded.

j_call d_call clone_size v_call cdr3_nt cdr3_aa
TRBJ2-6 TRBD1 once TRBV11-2 TGTGCCAGCAGCTTAAGACAGGGTGTAACTGGGGCCAACGTCCTGACTTTC CASSLRQGVTGANVLTF
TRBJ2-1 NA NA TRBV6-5 TGTGCCAGCAAACTTGACCCGCGGGGTGAGCAGTTCTTC CASKLDPRGEQFF
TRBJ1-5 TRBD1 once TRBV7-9 TGTTCCAGCAGCTTAGCGGCAGGGGGAAATCAGCCCCAGCATTTT CSSSLAAGGNQPQHF
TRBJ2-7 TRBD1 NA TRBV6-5 TGTGCCAGCAGTTACTCCAACAGGGGGCTCGACGAGCAGTACTTC CASSYSNRGLDEQYF
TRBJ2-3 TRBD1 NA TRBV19 TGTGCCAGTAGTAGAAACCGGGACAGGGTCACAGATACGCAGTATTTT CASSRNRDRVTDTQYF
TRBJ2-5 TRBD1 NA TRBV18 TGTGCCAGCTCACCGGGACAGGGGGCGAAAGAGACCCAGTACTTC CASSPGQGAKETQYF
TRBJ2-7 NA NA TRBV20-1 TGCAGTGCCCCCCTTTACGGTGAGCAGTACTTC CSAPLYGEQYF
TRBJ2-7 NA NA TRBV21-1 TGTGCCAGCAGCGACCGGGACACCAGGAATTCCTACGAGCAGTACTTC CASSDRDTRNSYEQYF
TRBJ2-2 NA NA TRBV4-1 TGCGCCAGCAGCCAAGGACCTCTAGCGACCGGGGAGCTGTTTTTT CASSQGPLATGELFF
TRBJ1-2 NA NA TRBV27 TGTGCCAGCAGTTTGAGGCGGCAGAACTATGGCTACACCTTC CASSLRRQNYGYTF
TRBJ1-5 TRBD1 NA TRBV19 TGTGCCAAAAATGACAGGGAATGTGGGAAGCCCCAGCATTTT CAKNDRECGKPQHF
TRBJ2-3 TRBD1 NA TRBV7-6 TGTGCCAGCAGCTCATCCAGGGGGCGCTCAGATACGCAGTATTTT CASSSSRGRSDTQYF
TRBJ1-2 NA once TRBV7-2 TGTGCCAGCAGCTTCTCGTCGGGAGGATACTATGGCTACACCTTC CASSFSSGGYYGYTF
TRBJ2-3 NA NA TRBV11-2 TGTGCCAGCAGCTTAGGTGGGCATACGCAGTATTTT CASSLGGHTQYF
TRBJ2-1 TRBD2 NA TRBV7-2 TGTGCCAGCAGCTTAGGTCTAGCGGCAAACAATGAGCAGTTCTTC CASSLGLAANNEQFF
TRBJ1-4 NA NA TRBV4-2 TGTGCCAGCAGCCCCCTGGGGGGTCGGGATGAAAAACTGTTTTTT CASSPLGGRDEKLFF
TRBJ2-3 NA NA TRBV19 TGTGCCAGTAGTATTGGAAGACACTGGTTCACAGATACGCAGTATTTT CASSIGRHWFTDTQYF
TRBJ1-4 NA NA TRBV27 TGTGCCAGCCAAGCTGCAACTAATGAAAAACTGTTTTTT CASQAATNEKLFF
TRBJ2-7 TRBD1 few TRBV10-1 TGCGCCATTCTACAGGGGGGAGACTCCCCCTACGAGCAGTACTTC CAILQGGDSPYEQYF
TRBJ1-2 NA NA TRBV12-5 TGTGCTAGTGGTCCCCCTGGGAGGGAAGAAGGCTACACCTTC CASGPPGREEGYTF